This T cell receptor (beta chain) derives from a study of shared clonotypes between healthy human individuals. HIV-negative, healthy adults without recent acute infections or vaccinations were the donors. Germline CDR1 LNHDA, CDR2 SQIVND (reference sequence). J lost 1 base, V lost 2 bases, and 0 bases had no gene match. This CDR3 is built from 14 residues. Comments on this clone: The antigen remains undetermined.

Replicate PCRs run on unsorted PBMC used 250 to 300 ng DNA, which was approximately 29,000 T cell genomes. TCRdb's table, derived via immunoSEQ multiplex PCR, lists solely in-frame clones and lacks some. The sample contains roughly 500,000 clones, 81% of which appear only once. General observations from the study: The expectation was that sequencing depth would affect clonotype sharing among donors. The small donor group covered limited genetic and exposure diversity.

The receptor's source is a woman aged 35 to 49 in good health. Some clones in this sample may be carry-over from other donors' samples. The chain is built from TRBV19 and TRBJ2-3, with 7 bases that match TRBD2. The sample taken for sequencing was PBMCs. The CDR3 here is CASSILAGTDTQYF. The CDR3 DNA follows: TGTGCCAGTAGTATACTAGCGGGCACAGATACGCAGTATTTT.